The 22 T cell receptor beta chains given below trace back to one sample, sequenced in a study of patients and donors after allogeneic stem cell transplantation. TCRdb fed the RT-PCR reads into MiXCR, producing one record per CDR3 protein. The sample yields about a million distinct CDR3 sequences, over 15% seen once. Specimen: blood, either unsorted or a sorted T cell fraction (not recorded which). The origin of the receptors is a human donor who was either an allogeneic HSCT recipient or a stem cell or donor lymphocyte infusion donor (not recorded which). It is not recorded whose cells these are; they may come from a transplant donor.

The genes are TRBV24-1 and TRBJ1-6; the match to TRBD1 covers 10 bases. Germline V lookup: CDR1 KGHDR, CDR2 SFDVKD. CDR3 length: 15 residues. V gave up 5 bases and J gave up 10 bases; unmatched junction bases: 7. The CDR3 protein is CATSAGQGVGSPLHF. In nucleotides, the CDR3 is TGTGCCACCAGTGCTGGACAGGGGGTTGGATCACCCCTCCACTTT.

The CDR3, as DNA: TGTGCCAGCAGTACCCCCGGACAGGGGGCCTACGAGCAGTACTTC. It specifies CASSTPGQGAYEQYF. This rearrangement joins TRBV2 to TRBJ2-7; 10 bases map to TRBD1. The germline V gene has CDR1 SNHLY and CDR2 FYNNEI. The CDR3 is 15 residues long. With V trimmed by 5 bases and J by 2 bases, 6 bases remained unmatched.

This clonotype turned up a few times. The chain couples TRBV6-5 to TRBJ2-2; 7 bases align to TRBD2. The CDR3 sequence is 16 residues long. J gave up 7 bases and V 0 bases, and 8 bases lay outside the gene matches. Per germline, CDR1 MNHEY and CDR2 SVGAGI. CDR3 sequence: CASSYSGRKEGGELFF. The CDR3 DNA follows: TGTGCCAGCAGTTACTCCGGGAGGAAGGAGGGCGGGGAGCTGTTTTTT.

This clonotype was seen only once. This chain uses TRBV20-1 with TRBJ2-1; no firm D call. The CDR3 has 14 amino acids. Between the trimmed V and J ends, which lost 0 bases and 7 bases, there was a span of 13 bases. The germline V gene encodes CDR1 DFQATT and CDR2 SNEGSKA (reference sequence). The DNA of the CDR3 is TGCAGTGCTAGAGATCGCGAGATACTTAATGAGCAGTTCTTC. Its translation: CSARDREILNEQFF.

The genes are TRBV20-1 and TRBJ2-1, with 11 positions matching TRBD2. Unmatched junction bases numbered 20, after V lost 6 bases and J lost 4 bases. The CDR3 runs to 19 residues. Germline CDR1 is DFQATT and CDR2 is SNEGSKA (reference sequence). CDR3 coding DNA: TGCAGTGCCCAACGAGGGACTAGCGGTCGAATTGCGGGATACAATGAGCAGTTCTTC. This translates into CSAQRGTSGRIAGYNEQFF.

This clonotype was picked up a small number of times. The CDR3 region has the DNA TGTGCCAGCAGCTCGGGACTAGAGGATACGCAGTATTTT. Its protein is CASSSGLEDTQYF. The chain links TRBV7-6 to TRBJ2-3; the match to TRBD2 covers 8 bases. Germline assignment: CDR1 SGHVS and CDR2 FNYEAQ. Unmatched junction bases numbered 3, after V lost 4 bases and J lost 6 bases. The CDR3 totals 13 residues.

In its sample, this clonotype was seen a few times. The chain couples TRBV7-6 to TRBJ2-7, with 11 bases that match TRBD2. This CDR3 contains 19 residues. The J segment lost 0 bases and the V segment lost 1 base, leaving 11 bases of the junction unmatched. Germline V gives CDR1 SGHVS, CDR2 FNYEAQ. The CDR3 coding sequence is TGTGCCAGCAGCTTAGTCGCGCTAACTAGCGGGAGCAGCTCCTACGAGCAGTACTTC. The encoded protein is CASSLVALTSGSSSYEQYF.

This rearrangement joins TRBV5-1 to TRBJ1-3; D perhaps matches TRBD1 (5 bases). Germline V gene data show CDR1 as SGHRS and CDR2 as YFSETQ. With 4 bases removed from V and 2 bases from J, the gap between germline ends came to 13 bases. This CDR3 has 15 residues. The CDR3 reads CASSPGTETGNTIYF. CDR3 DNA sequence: TGCGCCAGCAGCCCCGGGACCGAGACTGGAAACACCATATATTTT.

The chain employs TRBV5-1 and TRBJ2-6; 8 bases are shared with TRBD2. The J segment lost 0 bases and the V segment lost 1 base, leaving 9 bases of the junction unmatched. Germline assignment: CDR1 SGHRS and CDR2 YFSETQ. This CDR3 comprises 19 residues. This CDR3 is CASSLSSGLANSGANVLTF. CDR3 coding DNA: TGCGCCAGCAGCTTGAGTAGCGGACTAGCAAACTCTGGGGCCAACGTCCTGACTTTC. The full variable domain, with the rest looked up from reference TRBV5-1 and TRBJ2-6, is KAGVTQTPRYLIKTRGQQVTLSCSPISGHRSVSWYQQTPGQGLQFLFEYFSETQRNKGNFPGRFSGRQFSNSRSEMNVSTLELGDSALYLCASSLSSGLANSGANVLTFGAGSRLTVL.

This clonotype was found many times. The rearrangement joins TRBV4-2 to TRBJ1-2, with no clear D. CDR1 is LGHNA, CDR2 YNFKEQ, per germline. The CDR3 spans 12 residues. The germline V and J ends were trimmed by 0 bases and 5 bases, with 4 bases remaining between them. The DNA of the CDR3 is TGTGCCAGCAGCCAAGACCTGTATGGCTACACCTTC. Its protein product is CASSQDLYGYTF.

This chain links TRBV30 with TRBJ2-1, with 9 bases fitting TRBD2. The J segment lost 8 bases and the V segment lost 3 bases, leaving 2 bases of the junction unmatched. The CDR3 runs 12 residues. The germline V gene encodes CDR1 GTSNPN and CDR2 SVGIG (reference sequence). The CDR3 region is CAWRSGRHEQFF. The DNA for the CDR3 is TGTGCCTGGAGGAGCGGGAGGCATGAGCAGTTCTTC.

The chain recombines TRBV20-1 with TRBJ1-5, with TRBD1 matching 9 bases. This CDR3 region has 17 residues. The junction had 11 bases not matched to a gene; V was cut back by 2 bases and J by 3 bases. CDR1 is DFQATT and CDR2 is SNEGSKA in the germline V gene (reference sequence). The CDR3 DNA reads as TGCAGTGCTAGACCCCCGGACAGGGGAGTTAACAATCAGCCCCAGCATTTT. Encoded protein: CSARPPDRGVNNQPQHF.

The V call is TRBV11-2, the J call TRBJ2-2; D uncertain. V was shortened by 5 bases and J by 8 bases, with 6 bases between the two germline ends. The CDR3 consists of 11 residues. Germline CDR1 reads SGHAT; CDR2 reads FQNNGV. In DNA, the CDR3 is TGTGCCAGCAGCATGTCGGGGGAGCTGTTTTTT. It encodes CASSMSGELFF.

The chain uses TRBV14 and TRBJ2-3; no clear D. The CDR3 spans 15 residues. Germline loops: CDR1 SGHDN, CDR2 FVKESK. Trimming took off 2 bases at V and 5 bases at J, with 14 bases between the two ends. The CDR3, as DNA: TGTGCCAGCAGCCAAACAAACTATTATGGAGATACGCAGTATTTT. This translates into CASSQTNYYGDTQYF.

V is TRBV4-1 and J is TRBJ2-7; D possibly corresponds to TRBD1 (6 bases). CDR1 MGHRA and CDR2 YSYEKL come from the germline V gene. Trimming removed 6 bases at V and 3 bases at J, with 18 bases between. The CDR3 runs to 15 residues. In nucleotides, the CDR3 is TGCGCCAGCAGTGCCTTAGGACAGTTAAACTACGAGCAGTACTTC. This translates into CASSALGQLNYEQYF.

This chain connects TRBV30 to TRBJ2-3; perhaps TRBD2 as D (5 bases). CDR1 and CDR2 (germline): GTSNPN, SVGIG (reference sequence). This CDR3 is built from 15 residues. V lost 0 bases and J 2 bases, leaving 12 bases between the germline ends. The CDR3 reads CAWSVEVRNTDTQYF. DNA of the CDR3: TGTGCCTGGAGTGTGGAGGTCAGGAACACAGATACGCAGTATTTT.

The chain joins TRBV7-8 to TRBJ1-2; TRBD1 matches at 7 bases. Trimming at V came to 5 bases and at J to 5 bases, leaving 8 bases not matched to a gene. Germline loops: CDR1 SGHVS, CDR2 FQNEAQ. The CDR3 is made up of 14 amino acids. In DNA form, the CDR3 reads TGTGCCAGCAGCCCCCGACAGGGAACGTATGGCTACACCTTC. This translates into CASSPRQGTYGYTF.

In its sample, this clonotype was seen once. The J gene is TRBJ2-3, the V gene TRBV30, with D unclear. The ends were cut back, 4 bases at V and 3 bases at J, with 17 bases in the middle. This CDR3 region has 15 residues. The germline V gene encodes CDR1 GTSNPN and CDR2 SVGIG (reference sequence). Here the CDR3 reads CAWNSGEGATDTQYF. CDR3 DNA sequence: TGTGCCTGGAATTCTGGGGAAGGTGCAACAGATACGCAGTATTTT.

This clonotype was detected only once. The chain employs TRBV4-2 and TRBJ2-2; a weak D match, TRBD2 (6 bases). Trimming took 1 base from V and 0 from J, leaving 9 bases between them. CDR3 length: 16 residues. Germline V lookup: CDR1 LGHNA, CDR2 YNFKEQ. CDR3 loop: CASSQALATNTGELFF. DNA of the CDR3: TGTGCCAGCAGCCAAGCCCTAGCGACGAACACCGGGGAGCTGTTTTTT.

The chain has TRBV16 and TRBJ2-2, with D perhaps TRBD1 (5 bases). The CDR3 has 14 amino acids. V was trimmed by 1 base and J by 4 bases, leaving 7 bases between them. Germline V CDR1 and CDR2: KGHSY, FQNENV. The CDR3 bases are TGTGCCAGCAGCCAATTGACAGCCACCGGGGAGCTGTTTTTT. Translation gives CASSQLTATGELFF.

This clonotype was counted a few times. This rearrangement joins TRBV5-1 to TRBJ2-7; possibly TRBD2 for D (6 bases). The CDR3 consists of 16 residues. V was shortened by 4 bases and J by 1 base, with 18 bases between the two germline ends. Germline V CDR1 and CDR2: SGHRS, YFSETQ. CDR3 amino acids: CASSPTWGEWSYEQYF. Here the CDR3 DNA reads TGCGCCAGCAGCCCCACCTGGGGGGAGTGGTCCTACGAGCAGTACTTC.

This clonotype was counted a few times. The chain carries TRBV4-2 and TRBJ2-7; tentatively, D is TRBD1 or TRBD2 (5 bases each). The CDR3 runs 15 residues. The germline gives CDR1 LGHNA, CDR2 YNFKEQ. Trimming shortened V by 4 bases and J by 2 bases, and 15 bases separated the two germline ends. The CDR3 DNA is TGTGCCAGCAGCCCAAGGGACGGAAAAACCTACGAGCAGTACTTC. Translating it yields CASSPRDGKTYEQYF.